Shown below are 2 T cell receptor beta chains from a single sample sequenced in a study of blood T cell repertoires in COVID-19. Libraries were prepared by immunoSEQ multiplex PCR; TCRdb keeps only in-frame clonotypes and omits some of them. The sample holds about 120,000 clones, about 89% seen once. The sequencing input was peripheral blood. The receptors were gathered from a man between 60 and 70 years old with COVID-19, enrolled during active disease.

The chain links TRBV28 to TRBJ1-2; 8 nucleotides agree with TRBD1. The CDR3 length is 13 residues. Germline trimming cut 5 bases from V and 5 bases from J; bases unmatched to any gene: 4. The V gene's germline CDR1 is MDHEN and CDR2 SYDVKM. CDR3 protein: CASSLRQGYGYTF. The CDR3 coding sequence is TGTGCCAGCAGTCTTCGACAGGGGTATGGCTACACCTTC.

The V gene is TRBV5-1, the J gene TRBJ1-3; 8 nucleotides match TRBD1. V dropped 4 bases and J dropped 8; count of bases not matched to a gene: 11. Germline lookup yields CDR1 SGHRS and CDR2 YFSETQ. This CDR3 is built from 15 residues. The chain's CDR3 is CASSPDRAVQDTIYF. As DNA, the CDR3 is TGCGCCAGCAGCCCGGACAGGGCGGTTCAAGACACCATATATTTT.